Shown below are 23 T cell receptor beta chains from a single sample sequenced in a study of blood T cell repertoires in COVID-19. Here immunoSEQ multiplex PCR was the method, and the copy in TCRdb shows in-frame clones only, minus some. The table records some 40,000 clones, about 90% of them present only once. The sequenced material came from peripheral blood. The receptor set was obtained from a young woman in a cohort sampled during active COVID-19.

The rearrangement links TRBV3-1 (or the pseudogene TRBV3-2) to TRBJ2-7; D perhaps matches TRBD2 (5 bases). The CDR3 length is 15 residues. V was shortened by 0 bases and J by 2 bases, with 11 bases between the two germline ends. Looked up from germline, CDR1 is LGHDT and CDR2 is YNNKEL (reference sequence). CDR3 nucleotides: TGTGCCAGCAGCCAAGATACCGCGGGTGCCTACGAGCAGTACTTC. It is translated as CASSQDTAGAYEQYF.

The V gene is TRBV7-9, the J gene TRBJ1-3, with 8 bases matching TRBD1. This CDR3 has 15 amino acids. Germline V gives CDR1 SEHNR, CDR2 FQNEAQ (reference sequence). The junction had 1 base not matched to a gene; V was cut back by 0 bases and J by 3 bases. Here the CDR3 reads CASSLAGTGGNTIYF. The CDR3 nucleotides are TGTGCCAGCAGCTTAGCCGGGACAGGTGGAAACACCATATATTTT.

In its sample, this clone was seen once. J is TRBJ1-1 and V is TRBV19; 7 nucleotides agree with TRBD1. The CDR3 has 15 amino acids. CDR1 and CDR2 (germline): LNHDA, SQIVND (reference sequence). V lost 7 bases to trimming and J lost 4 bases; unmatched junction nucleotides: 12. DNA for the CDR3: TGTGCCAGTACCTCCCTCAGGGGGGTCGGCACTGAAGCTTTCTTT. Translating gives CASTSLRGVGTEAFF.

V and J are TRBV24-1 and TRBJ2-1; the match to TRBD2 covers 11 bases. With V trimmed by 3 bases and J by 6 bases, 12 bases remained unmatched. The CDR3 has 18 amino acids. Germline V lookup: CDR1 KGHDR, CDR2 SFDVKD. This CDR3 reads CATSDMGSLAGGRNEQFF. The CDR3 DNA reads TGTGCCACCAGTGATATGGGGTCCTTAGCGGGAGGGCGCAATGAGCAGTTCTTC.

This clone was recorded only once. The J gene is TRBJ2-5, the V gene TRBV11-2; 9 bases map to TRBD2. V dropped 3 bases and J dropped 9; count of bases not matched to a gene: 11. Germline V CDR1 and CDR2: SGHAT, FQNNGV. The CDR3 has 15 amino acids. CDR3 coding DNA: TGTGCCAGCAGCTTTCCGCGGGAGGGGCTGTTGGCCCAGTACTTC. Residues: CASSFPREGLLAQYF.

The chain has TRBV4-1 and TRBJ2-7; 10 nucleotides line up with TRBD2. This CDR3 is 16 amino acids long. J gave up 0 bases and V 5 bases, and 7 bases lay outside the gene matches. Per the germline V gene, CDR1 is MGHRA and CDR2 is YSYEKL. As DNA, the CDR3 is TGCGCCAGCAGCTTTTGGGCTAGCGGGAGCTCCTACGAGCAGTACTTC. It specifies CASSFWASGSSYEQYF.

The V gene is TRBV30, the J gene TRBJ2-5, with D perhaps matching TRBD2 (6 bases). CDR1 is GTSNPN, CDR2 SVGIG, per germline (reference sequence). V lost 3 bases and J lost 10, with 21 bases in between. The CDR3 runs to 14 residues. This chain's CDR3 is CAWRYSGQTGSQYF. CDR3 sequence (DNA): TGTGCCTGGAGGTATAGCGGCCAAACGGGGAGCCAGTACTTC.

The chain couples TRBV7-8 to TRBJ2-2; 10 bases fit TRBD2. Germline V gene data show CDR1 as SGHVS and CDR2 as FQNEAQ. The ends lost 6 bases at V and 3 bases at J; junction bases unmatched: 10. The CDR3 runs to 17 residues. The CDR3, as DNA: TGTGCCAGCAGGCCCCCGGGACTAGCGCTTTACACCGGGGAGCTGTTTTTT. This translates into CASRPPGLALYTGELFF.

The J gene is TRBJ1-5, the V gene TRBV10-1; D is unresolved. The V gene lost 2 bases and the J gene lost 9 bases, with 17 bases spanning the gap. The germline V gene encodes CDR1 WNHNN and CDR2 SYGVQD (reference sequence). The CDR3 spans 15 residues. As DNA, the CDR3 is TGCGCCAGCAGTGAGCTTTGGACGGGGTCTGGGCCCCAGCATTTT. Translated: CASSELWTGSGPQHF.

The rearrangement links TRBV6-5 to TRBJ1-4; 7 nucleotides line up with TRBD1. The length of the CDR3 is 15 residues. The V segment lost 0 bases and the J segment 8 bases; nucleotides outside the gene matches: 6. Germline V gene sequence: CDR1 MNHEY, CDR2 SVGAGI. CDR3 amino acids: CASSYSAAGGEKLFF. For the CDR3, the DNA is TGTGCCAGCAGTTACTCGGCGGCAGGGGGAGAAAAACTGTTTTTT.

The V gene is TRBV30, the J gene TRBJ2-7, with TRBD1 identical over 12 bases. The CDR3 extends over 13 amino acids. The germline V gene encodes CDR1 GTSNPN and CDR2 SVGIG (reference sequence). V was clipped by 4 bases and J by 5 bases; unmatched bases: 3. The CDR3 DNA sequence: TGTGCCTGGAAAGGGACAGGGGGCCACGAGCAGTACTTC. Translating gives CAWKGTGGHEQYF.

V is TRBV13 and J is TRBJ2-1; D might be TRBD2 (5 bases). Trimming pared 1 base from V and 10 bases from J, leaving 5 bases between. The germline V gene encodes CDR1 PRHDT and CDR2 FYEKMQ (reference sequence). This CDR3 is 11 amino acids long. The CDR3 region is CASSLAGEQFF. The CDR3 coding sequence is TGTGCCAGCAGCTTAGCGGGGGAGCAGTTCTTC.

CDR3 region: CASSEGSGELFF. Here the CDR3 DNA reads TGTGCCAGTAGTGAGGGCTCCGGGGAGCTGTTTTTT. The J gene is TRBJ2-2, the V gene TRBV19; TRBD2 is a possible D gene (5 bases). The CDR3 length is 12 residues. V was trimmed by 5 bases and J by 6 bases, leaving 7 bases between them. The germline CDR1 and CDR2 sequences are LNHDA and SQIVND (reference sequence). The full variable domain, completed using reference TRBV19 and TRBJ2-2, is DGGITQSPKYLFRKEGQNVTLSCEQNLNHDAMYWYRQDPGQGLRLIYYSQIVNDFQKGDIAEGYSVSREKKESFPLTVTSAQKNPTAFYLCASSEGSGELFFGEGSRLTVL.

The chain uses TRBV2 and TRBJ2-2; D is possibly TRBD2 (6 bases). Germline V gives CDR1 SNHLY, CDR2 FYNNEI. CDR3 length: 14 amino acids. Trimming cost V 7 bases and J 6 bases, with 15 bases left between them. CDR3 nucleotide sequence: TGTGCCAGCAACGATGCGCGGGAAGCCGGGGAGCTGTTTTTT. It encodes CASNDAREAGELFF.

This clone was seen only a few times. V is TRBV6-6 and J is TRBJ1-5; D possibly corresponds to TRBD1 (6 bases). V lost 1 base and J 0 bases, leaving 10 bases between the germline ends. The CDR3 spans 16 residues. Germline assignment: CDR1 MNHNY and CDR2 SVGAGI (reference sequence). CDR3 nucleotide sequence: TGTGCCAGCAGTTACTTGACAGGCAATAGCAATCAGCCCCAGCATTTT. Its protein product is CASSYLTGNSNQPQHF.

This rearrangement joins TRBV3-1 (or the pseudogene TRBV3-2) to TRBJ2-1; 11 bases map to TRBD2. The trim removed 0 bases at V and 10 bases at J, leaving 5 bases unmatched. This CDR3 is 15 amino acids long. Germline V gene data show CDR1 as LGHDT and CDR2 as YNNKEL (reference sequence). CDR3 DNA: TGTGCCAGCAGCCAAGACTCCGGGACTAGCGGAGAGCAGTTCTTC. It specifies CASSQDSGTSGEQFF.

In this sample, this clone turned up once. The chain uses TRBV28 and TRBJ2-5; no definite D call. The V end lost 3 bases, the J end lost 2 bases, and 13 bases lay between the germline ends. This CDR3 has 15 residues. Per germline, CDR1 MDHEN and CDR2 SYDVKM. The DNA of the CDR3 is TGTGCCAGCAGTTTTGGAGAAACACCGCAAGAGACCCAGTACTTC. Residues: CASSFGETPQETQYF.

The V gene is TRBV5-5, the J gene TRBJ2-6, with D perhaps matching TRBD1 (6 bases). Germline V gene data show CDR1 as SGHKS and CDR2 as YYEKEE (reference sequence). The CDR3 extends over 17 amino acids. Between the trimmed V and J ends, which lost 4 bases and 0 bases, there was a span of 14 bases. The DNA of the CDR3 is TGTGCCAGCAGCCCCAGGACAGAACCCTCTGGGGCCAACGTCCTGACTTTC. Protein product: CASSPRTEPSGANVLTF.

The V gene is TRBV18, the J gene TRBJ2-3, with D possibly matching TRBD1 (5 bases). CDR3 length: 15 residues. Germline assignment: CDR1 KGHSH and CDR2 LQKENI. V lost 2 bases and J lost 6, with 15 bases in between. The CDR3 spells CASSPRGALGDTQYF. The CDR3 region has the DNA TGTGCCAGCTCACCAAGGGGCGCCCTAGGGGATACGCAGTATTTT.

CDR3 sequence reads: CASSSYRAGPSTDTQYF. The CDR3 bases are TGCGCCAGCAGCTCGTACCGGGCAGGGCCGAGCACAGATACGCAGTATTTT. The J gene is TRBJ2-3, the V gene TRBV5-1; a possible D gene is TRBD1 (5 bases). The CDR3 is made up of 17 amino acids. V lost 3 bases to trimming and J lost 0 bases, with 17 bases between them. The germline gives CDR1 SGHRS, CDR2 YFSETQ. Filled out from reference TRBV5-1 and TRBJ2-3, the complete variable domain reads KAGVTQTPRYLIKTRGQQVTLSCSPISGHRSVSWYQQTPGQGLQFLFEYFSETQRNKGNFPGRFSGRQFSNSRSEMNVSTLELGDSALYLCASSSYRAGPSTDTQYFGPGTRLTVL.

The chain uses TRBV19 and TRBJ1-6; D gene uncertain. The V and J ends lost 3 bases and 7 bases respectively, with 10 bases between them. Germline loops: CDR1 LNHDA, CDR2 SQIVND (reference sequence). This CDR3 has 14 residues. CDR3 residues: CASSMRDLNSPLHF. The CDR3 region has the DNA TGTGCCAGTAGTATGAGAGACTTGAATTCACCCCTCCACTTT.

The rearrangement uses TRBV5-1 and TRBJ2-3; 8 bases map to TRBD2. The CDR3 length is 17 residues. With V trimmed by 0 bases and J by 3 bases, 9 bases remained unmatched. CDR1 is SGHRS and CDR2 is YFSETQ in the germline V gene. Here the CDR3 DNA reads TGCGCCAGCAGCTTGGGCGGGAGGCAGGAAGGGACAGATACGCAGTATTTT. This encodes CASSLGGRQEGTDTQYF. Combining the CDR3 with reference TRBV5-1 and TRBJ2-3 gives the whole variable domain KAGVTQTPRYLIKTRGQQVTLSCSPISGHRSVSWYQQTPGQGLQFLFEYFSETQRNKGNFPGRFSGRQFSNSRSEMNVSTLELGDSALYLCASSLGGRQEGTDTQYFGPGTRLTVL.

The rearrangement uses TRBV11-2 and TRBJ2-7; TRBD1 aligns across 7 bases. Germline CDR1 is SGHAT and CDR2 is FQNNGV. This CDR3 comprises 13 residues. After removal of 2 bases from V and 3 bases from J, the junction contained 1 base not matched to a gene. Written as DNA, the CDR3 is TGTGCCAGCAGCTTAACAGGGGACTACGAGCAGTACTTC. This codes for CASSLTGDYEQYF.